Presented here are 5 T cell receptor beta chains from one specimen sequenced in a study of response to subunit inactivated influenza vaccine. TCRdb called the RT-PCR reads again in MiXCR, with one record for every CDR3 protein. Here the sample spans 500,000 to 550,000 distinct CDR3 sequences, approximately 7.6% being singletons. Sequenced here: PBMCs from blood, sampled roughly 24 months after vaccination. All receptors derive from a man between 50 and 69 years old who received an inactivated influenza vaccine.

This clonotype was seen at least ten times. The chain uses TRBV20-1 and TRBJ2-5; D not certain. Trimming cost V 6 bases and J 5 bases, with 22 bases left between them. The CDR3 spans 15 residues. CDR1 is DFQATT, CDR2 SNEGSKA, per germline (reference sequence). CDR3 residues: CSAKTTASIGETQYF. The CDR3 coding sequence is TGCAGTGCCAAAACGACCGCTAGTATTGGGGAGACCCAGTACTTC.

This clonotype appeared a few times. The chain couples TRBV20-1 to TRBJ1-1; D remains ambiguous. The CDR3 spans 14 residues. Trimming pared 6 bases from V and 7 bases from J, leaving 21 bases between. The V gene's germline CDR1 is DFQATT and CDR2 SNEGSKA (reference sequence). CDR3 residues: CSAPQHLGADEAFF. CDR3 nucleotide sequence: TGCAGTGCCCCCCAACATCTGGGTGCAGATGAAGCTTTCTTT.

This chain connects TRBV24-1 to TRBJ2-2; 8 positions agree with TRBD2. V shed 7 bases and J 3 bases; nucleotides not matched to a gene: 6. From germline, CDR1 is KGHDR and CDR2 SFDVKD. This CDR3 is 15 amino acids long. CDR3 DNA sequence: TGTGCCACCAGAGGATCGGGGGGGGACACCGGGGAGCTGTTTTTT. This gives the protein CATRGSGGDTGELFF.

The chain recombines TRBV20-1 with TRBJ1-4, with D possibly being TRBD1 (5 bases). Trimming removed 6 bases from V and 8 bases from J, with 22 bases in between. The CDR3 is 15 residues long. Germline-derived CDR1 and CDR2 are DFQATT and SNEGSKA (reference sequence). The CDR3 bases are TGCAGTGCCGTAGGCCCCCGAAGGGGCGCGGAAAAACTGTTTTTT. Translation gives CSAVGPRRGAEKLFF.

This clonotype has a handful of counts. This chain links TRBV7-9 with TRBJ2-7; D possibly corresponds to TRBD1 (6 bases). The CDR3 extends over 14 amino acids. The V and J ends lost 7 bases and 0 bases respectively, with 13 bases between them. CDR1 is SEHNR and CDR2 is FQNEAQ in the germline V gene (reference sequence). CDR3: CASNTDRRSYEQYF. The CDR3 nucleotides read TGTGCCAGCAACACGGACAGACGCTCCTACGAGCAGTACTTC.